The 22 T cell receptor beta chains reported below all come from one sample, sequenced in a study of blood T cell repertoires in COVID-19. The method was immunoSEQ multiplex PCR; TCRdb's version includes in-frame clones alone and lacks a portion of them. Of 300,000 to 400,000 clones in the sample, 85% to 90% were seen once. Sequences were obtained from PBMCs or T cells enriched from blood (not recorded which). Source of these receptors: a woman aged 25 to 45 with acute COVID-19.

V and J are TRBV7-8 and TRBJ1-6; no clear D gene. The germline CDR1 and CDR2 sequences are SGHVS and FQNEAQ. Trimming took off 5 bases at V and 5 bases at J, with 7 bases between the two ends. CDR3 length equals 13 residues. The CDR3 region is CASSPSNNSPLHF. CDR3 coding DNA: TGTGCCAGCAGCCCTTCTAATAATTCACCCCTCCACTTT. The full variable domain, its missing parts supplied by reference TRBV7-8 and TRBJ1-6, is GAGVSQSPRYKVAKRGQDVALRCDPISGHVSLFWYQQALGQGPEFLTYFQNEAQLDKSGLPSDRFFAERPEGSVSTLKIQRTQQEDSAVYLCASSPSNNSPLHFGNGTRLTVT.

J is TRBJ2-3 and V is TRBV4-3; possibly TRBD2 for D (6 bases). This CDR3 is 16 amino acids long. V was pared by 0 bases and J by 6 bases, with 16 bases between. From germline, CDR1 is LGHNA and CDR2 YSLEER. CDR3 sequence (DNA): TGCGCCAGCAGCCAAGATGACCTTCGGGGGTCCGATACGCAGTATTTT. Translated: CASSQDDLRGSDTQYF.

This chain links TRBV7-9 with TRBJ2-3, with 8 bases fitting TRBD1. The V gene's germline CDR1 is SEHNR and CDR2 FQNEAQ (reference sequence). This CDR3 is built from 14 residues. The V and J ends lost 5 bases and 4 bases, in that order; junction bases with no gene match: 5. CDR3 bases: TGTGCCAGCAGCCTCGACAGGGGCGCAGATACGCAGTATTTT. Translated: CASSLDRGADTQYF.

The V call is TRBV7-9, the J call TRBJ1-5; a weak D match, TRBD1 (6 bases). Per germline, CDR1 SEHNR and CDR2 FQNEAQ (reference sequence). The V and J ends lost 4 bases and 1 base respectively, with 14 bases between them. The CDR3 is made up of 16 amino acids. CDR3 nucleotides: TGTGCCAGCAGCTATCAGGGGATAGGAAGCAATCAGCCCCAGCATTTT. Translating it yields CASSYQGIGSNQPQHF.

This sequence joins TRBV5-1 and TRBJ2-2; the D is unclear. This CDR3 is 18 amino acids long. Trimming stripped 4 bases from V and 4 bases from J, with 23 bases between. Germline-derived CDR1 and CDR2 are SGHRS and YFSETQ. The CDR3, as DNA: TGCGCCAGCAGCCCCTCCCGGGTCACACGAACGGGCACCGGGGAGCTGTTTTTT. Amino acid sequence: CASSPSRVTRTGTGELFF.

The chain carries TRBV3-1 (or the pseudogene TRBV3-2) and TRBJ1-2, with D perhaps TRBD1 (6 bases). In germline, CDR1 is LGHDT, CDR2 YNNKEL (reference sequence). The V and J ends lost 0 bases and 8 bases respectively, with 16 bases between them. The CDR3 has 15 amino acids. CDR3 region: CASSQDLGRGMGYTF. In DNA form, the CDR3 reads TGTGCCAGCAGCCAAGATCTGGGCAGGGGCATGGGCTACACCTTC.

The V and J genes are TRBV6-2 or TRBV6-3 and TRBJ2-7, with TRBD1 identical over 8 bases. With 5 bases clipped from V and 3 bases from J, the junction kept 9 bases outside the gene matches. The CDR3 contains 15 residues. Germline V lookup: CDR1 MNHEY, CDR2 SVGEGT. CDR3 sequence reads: CASSRRGTGDYEQYF. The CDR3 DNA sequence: TGTGCCAGCAGTCGAAGGGGGACAGGCGACTACGAGCAGTACTTC.

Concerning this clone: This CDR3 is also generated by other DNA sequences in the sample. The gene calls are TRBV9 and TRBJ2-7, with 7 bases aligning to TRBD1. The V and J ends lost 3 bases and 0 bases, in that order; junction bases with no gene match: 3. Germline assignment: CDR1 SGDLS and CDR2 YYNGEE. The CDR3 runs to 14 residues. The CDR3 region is CASSDRDSSYEQYF. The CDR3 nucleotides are TGTGCCAGCAGCGACCGGGACAGCTCCTACGAGCAGTACTTC. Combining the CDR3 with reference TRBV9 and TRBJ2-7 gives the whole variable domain DSGVTQTPKHLITATGQRVTLRCSPRSGDLSVYWYQQSLDQGLQFLIQYYNGEERAKGNILERFSAQQFPDLHSELNLSSLELGDSALYFCASSDRDSSYEQYFGPGTRLTVT.

CDR3 residues: CASSPDITGGYTF. As DNA, the CDR3 is TGTGCCAGCAGCCCGGACATAACCGGGGGCTACACCTTC. The chain recombines TRBV7-8 with TRBJ1-2, with a tentative D call TRBD1 (5 bases). Trimming removed 5 bases at V and 8 bases at J, with 15 bases between. Germline-derived CDR1 and CDR2 are SGHVS and FQNEAQ. The CDR3 extends over 13 amino acids. Based on the CDR3 plus reference TRBV7-8 and TRBJ1-2, the full variable domain is GAGVSQSPRYKVAKRGQDVALRCDPISGHVSLFWYQQALGQGPEFLTYFQNEAQLDKSGLPSDRFFAERPEGSVSTLKIQRTQQEDSAVYLCASSPDITGGYTFGSGTRLTVV.

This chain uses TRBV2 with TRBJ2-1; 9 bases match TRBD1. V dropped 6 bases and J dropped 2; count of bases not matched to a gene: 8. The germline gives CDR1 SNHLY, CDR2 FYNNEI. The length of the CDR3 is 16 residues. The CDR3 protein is CASRPGQGTPYNEQFF. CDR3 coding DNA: TGTGCCAGCAGACCCGGACAGGGGACCCCCTACAATGAGCAGTTCTTC.

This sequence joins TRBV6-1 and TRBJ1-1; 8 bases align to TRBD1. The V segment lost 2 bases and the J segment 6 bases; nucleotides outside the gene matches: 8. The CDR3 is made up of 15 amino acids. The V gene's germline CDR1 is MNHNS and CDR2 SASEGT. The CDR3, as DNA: TGTGCCAGCAGTGAATTAACAGGGGGTTTCCCTGAAGCTTTCTTT. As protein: CASSELTGGFPEAFF.

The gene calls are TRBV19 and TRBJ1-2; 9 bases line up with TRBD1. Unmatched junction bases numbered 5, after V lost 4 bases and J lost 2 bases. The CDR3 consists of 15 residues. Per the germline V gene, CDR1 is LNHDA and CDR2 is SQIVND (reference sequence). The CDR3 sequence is CASSKDRGENYGYTF. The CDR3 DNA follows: TGTGCCAGTAGTAAAGACAGGGGGGAAAACTATGGCTACACCTTC.

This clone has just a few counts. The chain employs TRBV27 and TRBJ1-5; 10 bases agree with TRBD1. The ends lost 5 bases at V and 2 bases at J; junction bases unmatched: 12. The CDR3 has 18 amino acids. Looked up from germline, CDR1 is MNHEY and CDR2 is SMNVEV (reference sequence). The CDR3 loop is CASSPLTGGTGGNQPQHF. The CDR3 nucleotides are TGTGCCAGCAGTCCATTGACAGGGGGCACGGGGGGCAATCAGCCCCAGCATTTT.

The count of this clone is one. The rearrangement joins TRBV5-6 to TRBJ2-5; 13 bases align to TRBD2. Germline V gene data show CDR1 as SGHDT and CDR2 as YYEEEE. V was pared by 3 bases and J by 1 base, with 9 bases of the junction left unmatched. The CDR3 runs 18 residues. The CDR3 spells CASSSSWGLAGRQETQYF. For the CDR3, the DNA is TGTGCCAGCAGCTCTAGCTGGGGACTAGCGGGGCGCCAAGAGACCCAGTACTTC.

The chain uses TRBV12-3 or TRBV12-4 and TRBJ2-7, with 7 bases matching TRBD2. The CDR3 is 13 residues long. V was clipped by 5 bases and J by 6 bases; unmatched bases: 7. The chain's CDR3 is CASSPGGSGEQYF. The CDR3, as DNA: TGTGCCAGCAGTCCCGGGGGGTCGGGCGAGCAGTACTTC.

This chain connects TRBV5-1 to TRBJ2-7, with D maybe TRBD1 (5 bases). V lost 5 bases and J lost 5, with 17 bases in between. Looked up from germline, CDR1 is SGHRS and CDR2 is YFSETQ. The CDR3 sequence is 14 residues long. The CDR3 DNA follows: TGCGCCAGCAGTCTCGCGCAGGGTAAGGACGAGCAGTACTTC. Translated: CASSLAQGKDEQYF.

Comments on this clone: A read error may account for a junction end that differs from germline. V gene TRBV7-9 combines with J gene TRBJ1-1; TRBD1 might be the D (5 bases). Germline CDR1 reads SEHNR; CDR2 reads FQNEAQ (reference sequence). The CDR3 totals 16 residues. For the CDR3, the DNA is TGTGCCAGCAGCTGGGACTGGGCAGGGCCCCCTCGGAGTTGGATCTTT. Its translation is CASSWDWAGPPRSWIF.

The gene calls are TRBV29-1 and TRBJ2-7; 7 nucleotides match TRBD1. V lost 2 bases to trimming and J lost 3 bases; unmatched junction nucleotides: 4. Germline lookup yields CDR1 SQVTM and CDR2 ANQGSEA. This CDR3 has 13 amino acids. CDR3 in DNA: TGCAGCGTTGAAATAAGGGACAGCTACGAGCAGTACTTC. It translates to CSVEIRDSYEQYF.

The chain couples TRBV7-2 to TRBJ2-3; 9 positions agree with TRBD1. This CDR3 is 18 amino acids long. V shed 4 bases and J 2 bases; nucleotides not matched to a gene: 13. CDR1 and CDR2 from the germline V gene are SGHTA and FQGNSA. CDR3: CASSSLPGQGTFTDTQYF. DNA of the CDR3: TGTGCCAGCAGCTCCCTCCCCGGACAGGGGACTTTCACAGATACGCAGTATTTT. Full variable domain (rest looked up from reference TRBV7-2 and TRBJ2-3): GAGVSQSPSNKVTEKGKDVELRCDPISGHTALYWYRQSLGQGLEFLIYFQGNSAPDKSGLPSDRFSAERTGGSVSTLTIQRTQQEDSAVYLCASSSLPGQGTFTDTQYFGPGTRLTVL.

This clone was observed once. This CDR3 is CAWSRGQRNTIYF. In DNA form, the CDR3 reads TGTGCCTGGAGTAGGGGACAGCGAAACACCATATATTTT. The chain links TRBV30 to TRBJ1-3; 7 positions match TRBD1. In germline, CDR1 is GTSNPN, CDR2 SVGIG (reference sequence). V was clipped by 2 bases and J by 5 bases; unmatched bases: 3. CDR3 length equals 13 residues.

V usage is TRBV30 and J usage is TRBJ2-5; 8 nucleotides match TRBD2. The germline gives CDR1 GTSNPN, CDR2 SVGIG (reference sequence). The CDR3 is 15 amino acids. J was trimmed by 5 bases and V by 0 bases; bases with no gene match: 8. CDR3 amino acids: CAWSVPRGGKETQYF. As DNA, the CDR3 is TGTGCCTGGAGTGTGCCTCGGGGGGGCAAGGAGACCCAGTACTTC.

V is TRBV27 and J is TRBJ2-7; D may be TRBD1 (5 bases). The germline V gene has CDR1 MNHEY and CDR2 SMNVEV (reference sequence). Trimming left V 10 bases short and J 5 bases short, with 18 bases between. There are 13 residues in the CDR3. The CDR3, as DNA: TGTGCCACCAAAAGGGGAAGTGGGGACGAGCAGTACTTC. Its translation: CATKRGSGDEQYF.